These 32 T cell receptor beta chains share one sample of origin, sequenced in a study of T cells after yellow fever vaccination. MiXCR was run by TCRdb on the 5' RACE reads, yielding one entry per CDR3 protein. The sample shows some 340,000 distinct CDR3 sequences, roughly 4.3% of them seen only once. The starting material was PBMCs, obtained 5 days after the yellow fever booster vaccination. All receptors derive from a man in his late teens or twenties who received the YFV17D yellow fever vaccine.

The chain uses TRBV18 and TRBJ1-5; the D gene is possibly TRBD1 (5 bases). Germline CDR1 reads KGHSH; CDR2 reads LQKENI. Trimming pared 0 bases from V and 7 bases from J, leaving 16 bases between. The CDR3 is 16 amino acids. The CDR3 sequence is CASSPPGGGSGQPQHF. The CDR3 DNA follows: TGTGCCAGCTCACCACCGGGGGGGGGTTCGGGGCAGCCCCAGCATTTT.

This clonotype was seen a few times. The rearrangement joins TRBV5-6 to TRBJ1-5; no firm D call. This CDR3 has 13 amino acids. V lost 0 bases, J lost 6 bases, and 7 bases lay in between. Per the germline V gene, CDR1 is SGHDT and CDR2 is YYEEEE. CDR3 protein: CASSLGAFQPQHF. The DNA for the CDR3 is TGTGCCAGCAGCTTGGGCGCCTTTCAGCCCCAGCATTTT.

In this sample, this clonotype turned up many times. CDR3 sequence (DNA): TGCGCCAGCAGCGGAACGACAGGGAAGGGTTCACCCCTCCACTTT. It is translated as CASSGTTGKGSPLHF. This rearrangement joins TRBV5-1 to TRBJ1-6; 7 bases align to TRBD1. This CDR3 comprises 15 residues. The ends lost 4 bases at V and 9 bases at J; junction bases unmatched: 10. Germline-derived CDR1 and CDR2 are SGHRS and YFSETQ.

About this clonotype: Mismatch with germline at one junction end may stem from a read error. CDR3 loop: CASSYPDRLGYTEQFF. CDR3 in DNA: TGTGCCAGCAGCTACCCCGACAGGTTGGGCTACACTGAGCAGTTCTTC. J is TRBJ2-1 and V is TRBV7-2; a weak D match, TRBD1 (6 bases). This CDR3 comprises 16 residues. CDR1 and CDR2 (germline): SGHTA, FQGNSA.

This clonotype was recorded a few times. The rearrangement uses TRBV18 and TRBJ2-3; no firm D call. Germline values: CDR1 KGHSH, CDR2 LQKENI. Trimming shortened V by 1 base and J by 2 bases, and 7 bases separated the two germline ends. The CDR3 covers 14 residues. The CDR3 sequence is CASSPRQATDTQYF. CDR3 nucleotides: TGTGCCAGCTCACCACGGCAGGCCACAGATACGCAGTATTTT.

This clonotype was counted between two and nine times. This chain connects TRBV7-2 to TRBJ2-3, with unresolved D. The CDR3 contains 17 residues. V was trimmed by 2 bases and J by 1 base, leaving 16 bases between them. CDR1 and CDR2 (germline): SGHTA, FQGNSA. The CDR3 loop is CASSLNPPTLGTDTQYF. The CDR3 region has the DNA TGTGCCAGCAGCTTAAATCCCCCGACCCTCGGCACAGATACGCAGTATTTT.

This clonotype was recorded at least ten times. The chain has TRBV7-2 and TRBJ1-1; D is ambiguous. V was pared by 1 base and J by 3 bases, with 6 bases between. CDR1 is SGHTA, CDR2 FQGNSA, per germline. CDR3 length: 13 residues. In nucleotides, the CDR3 is TGTGCCAGCAGCTTAGAGTCCTACACTGAAGCTTTCTTT. Translated: CASSLESYTEAFF. Supplemented by reference TRBV7-2 and TRBJ1-1, the full variable domain reads GAGVSQSPSNKVTEKGKDVELRCDPISGHTALYWYRQSLGQGLEFLIYFQGNSAPDKSGLPSDRFSAERTGGSVSTLTIQRTQQEDSAVYLCASSLESYTEAFFGQGTRLTVV.

This chain connects TRBV3-1 to TRBJ2-3; no definite D call. Trimming shortened V by 1 base and J by 9 bases, and 8 bases separated the two germline ends. CDR1 is LGHDT, CDR2 YNNKEL, per germline (reference sequence). The length of the CDR3 is 12 residues. CDR3 loop: CASSQVTRTQYF. CDR3 DNA: TGTGCCAGCAGCCAAGTCACCCGCACGCAGTATTTT.

There are a few counts of this clonotype. The CDR3, as DNA: TGTGCCAGCAGTGAAGCGACAGGGGGCGCGGAGACCCAGTACTTC. Residues: CASSEATGGAETQYF. The chain has TRBV6-1 and TRBJ2-5; TRBD1 matches at 10 bases. Germline CDR1 MNHNS, CDR2 SASEGT. This CDR3 spans 15 amino acids. The V and J ends lost 0 bases and 5 bases, in that order; junction bases with no gene match: 3.

This clonotype was observed at least ten times. This chain joins TRBV7-9 and TRBJ2-1, with D perhaps matching TRBD1 (6 bases). CDR3 length equals 15 residues. Trimming stripped 2 bases from V and 4 bases from J, with 12 bases between. Germline loops: CDR1 SEHNR, CDR2 FQNEAQ (reference sequence). The CDR3 loop is CASSLSGTLYNEQFF. The CDR3 coding sequence is TGTGCCAGCAGCTTATCCGGGACACTATACAATGAGCAGTTCTTC.

The chain is built from TRBV9 and TRBJ1-3, with a possible D match to TRBD1 (5 bases). The CDR3 loop spans 16 amino acids. V was pared by 0 bases and J by 0 bases, with 10 bases between. CDR1 is SGDLS, CDR2 YYNGEE, per germline. CDR3: CASSVGRGYSGNTIYF. CDR3 in DNA: TGTGCCAGCAGCGTAGGTAGGGGTTACTCTGGAAACACCATATATTTT.

This sequence joins TRBV10-1 and TRBJ1-3; 7 nucleotides match TRBD1. The V gene's germline CDR1 is WNHNN and CDR2 SYGVQD (reference sequence). V lost 3 bases and J lost 0; bases outside the gene matches: 14. This CDR3 region has 19 residues. Here the CDR3 reads CASSERRDDRVDSGNTIYF. Written as DNA, the CDR3 is TGCGCCAGCAGTGAAAGGCGGGATGACAGGGTGGACTCTGGAAACACCATATATTTT.

The chain has TRBV20-1 and TRBJ1-1; 7 nucleotides match TRBD1. The CDR3 loop spans 13 amino acids. J gave up 0 bases and V 7 bases, and 5 bases lay outside the gene matches. CDR1 and CDR2 (germline): DFQATT, SNEGSKA (reference sequence). The CDR3 nucleotides are TGCAGTGTTAGCAGGGGGATGAACACTGAAGCTTTCTTT. Translated, it gives CSVSRGMNTEAFF.

This clonotype was recorded a few times. The chain links TRBV21-1 to TRBJ2-7; TRBD1 is the table's D call and was not checked against the DNA. TRBV21-1 is noted as a pseudogene. The CDR3 covers 17 residues. The CDR3 DNA is TGTGCCAGCAGCTCATGGGGTAGGGACAGGGAATATGCCGAGCAGTACTTC. This codes for CASSSWGRDREYAEQYF.

The sample holds a few counts of this clonotype. The rearrangement joins TRBV7-3 to TRBJ2-1, with TRBD2 matching 11 bases. There are 16 residues in the CDR3. Losses at the gene ends were 5 bases for V and 7 bases for J; bases not matched to a gene: 10. Germline CDR1 is SGHTA and CDR2 is FQGTGA. The CDR3 coding sequence is TGTGCCAGCAGCCCGGGGGGGACTAGCGGAAGAAATGAGCAGTTCTTC. Amino acids: CASSPGGTSGRNEQFF.

Here the CDR3 DNA reads TGCAGTGCCCTACGGACCTCCAATGAGCAGTTCTTC. Encoded protein: CSALRTSNEQFF. The chain links TRBV20-1 to TRBJ2-1; D gene unclear. The CDR3 has 12 amino acids. Germline lookup yields CDR1 DFQATT and CDR2 SNEGSKA (reference sequence). V was trimmed by 6 bases and J by 6 bases, leaving 12 bases between them.

The chain combines TRBV20-1 with TRBJ1-6; D is unresolved. Deletions cut 0 bases from V and 8 bases from J, with 26 bases between. The CDR3 runs 19 residues. The germline V gene encodes CDR1 DFQATT and CDR2 SNEGSKA (reference sequence). The DNA of the CDR3 is TGCAGTGCTAGAGATCTTAGATTAATCCTTGCTACCTTGGATTCACCCCTCCACTTT. It specifies CSARDLRLILATLDSPLHF.

This clonotype has only a few counts. The junction differs from germline at one of its ends, possibly a read error. The chain links TRBV4-3 to TRBJ2-3; either TRBD1 or TRBD2 may supply D (6 bases each). The V gene's germline CDR1 is LGHNA and CDR2 YSLEER. This CDR3 comprises 16 residues. Here the CDR3 DNA reads TGCGCCAGCAGCAAAGACACCGGGGGCCCCACAGATACGCAGTATTTT. Protein: CASSKDTGGPTDTQYF.

This clonotype was counted ten times or more. V and J are TRBV20-1 and TRBJ1-6; D is perhaps TRBD1 (5 bases). Deletions cut 5 bases from V and 10 bases from J, with 15 bases between. The CDR3 length is 13 residues. Per the germline V gene, CDR1 is DFQATT and CDR2 is SNEGSKA (reference sequence). The CDR3 nucleotides read TGCAGTGCTGCGAGGGGATCTCCGTCACCCCTCCACTTT. Translating gives CSAARGSPSPLHF.

This rearrangement joins TRBV5-1 to TRBJ1-1; TRBD1 matches 8 bases. Germline CDR1 reads SGHRS; CDR2 reads YFSETQ. The CDR3 spans 15 residues. The trim removed 6 bases at V and 1 base at J, leaving 8 bases unmatched. The CDR3 spells CASTPAGTGNTEAFF. The CDR3 DNA reads as TGCGCCAGCACCCCGGCCGGGACAGGGAACACTGAAGCTTTCTTT.

This clonotype appeared a few times. CDR3 DNA sequence: TGTGCCAGCAGTGGCGGGCGATCCCCAAAAGAACTGTTTTTT. The encoded protein is CASSGGRSPKELFF. This chain joins TRBV27 and TRBJ1-4; D is ambiguous. Deletions cut 5 bases from V and 12 bases from J, with 19 bases between. Germline CDR1 and CDR2: MNHEY and SMNVEV (reference sequence). The CDR3 contains 14 residues. Variable domain in full (rest from reference TRBV27 and TRBJ1-4): EAQVTQNPRYLITVTGKKLTVTCSQNMNHEYMSWYRQDPGLGLRQIYYSMNVEVTDKGDVPEGYKVSRKEKRNFPLILESPSPNQTSLYFCASSGGRSPKELFFGSGTQLSVL.

DNA for the CDR3: TGTGCCAGCAGTTCCGACTATGACCGGCCCCAGCATTTT. It yields the protein CASSSDYDRPQHF. The V gene is TRBV6-5, the J gene TRBJ1-5; D is uncertain. This CDR3 comprises 13 residues. The V end lost 4 bases, the J end lost 9 bases, and 13 bases lay between the germline ends. CDR1 and CDR2 (germline): MNHEY, SVGAGI.

The table lists this clonotype with a few counts. J is TRBJ2-2 and V is TRBV9; D ambiguous. The germline V gene has CDR1 SGDLS and CDR2 YYNGEE. The CDR3 totals 16 residues. V was shortened by 3 bases and J by 5 bases, with 17 bases between the two germline ends. This CDR3 reads CASSALAQSLTGELFF. The CDR3 DNA reads TGTGCCAGCAGCGCCTTAGCCCAATCGTTAACCGGGGAGCTGTTTTTT.

V gene TRBV12-3 or TRBV12-4 combines with J gene TRBJ1-5; perhaps TRBD1 as D (5 bases). The CDR3 is made up of 16 amino acids. The V end was cut by 3 bases, the J end by 7 bases, with 19 bases between. The CDR3 loop reads CASSFKFGGGGQPQHF. For the CDR3, the DNA is TGTGCCAGCAGTTTCAAGTTCGGGGGGGGTGGACAGCCCCAGCATTTT.

This clonotype was picked up many times. J is TRBJ2-5 and V is TRBV7-9, with TRBD1 matching 7 bases. The V and J ends lost 2 bases and 2 bases, in that order; junction bases with no gene match: 2. The CDR3 has 14 residues. Per germline, CDR1 SEHNR and CDR2 FQNEAQ (reference sequence). CDR3 region: CASSLQGVQETQYF. In DNA form, the CDR3 reads TGTGCCAGCAGCTTACAGGGGGTTCAAGAGACCCAGTACTTC.

This clonotype was seen a few times. The chain carries TRBV7-9 and TRBJ1-1, with unresolved D. The CDR3 sequence is 13 residues long. The V end was cut by 1 base, the J end by 9 bases, with 12 bases between. Germline loops: CDR1 SEHNR, CDR2 FQNEAQ (reference sequence). The CDR3 DNA reads TGTGCCAGCAGCTTAGAATGGCCTAGGCAAGCTTTCTTT. Amino acid sequence: CASSLEWPRQAFF.

This clonotype was counted many times. The chain employs TRBV12-3 or TRBV12-4 and TRBJ1-1, with 9 bases fitting TRBD1. The V and J ends lost 6 bases and 5 bases, in that order; junction bases with no gene match: 7. The CDR3 covers 14 residues. CDR3 in DNA: TGTGCCAGCAGGGCGACAGGGGGGGGGACTGAAGCTTTCTTT. Translated, it gives CASRATGGGTEAFF.

The J gene is TRBJ1-3, the V gene TRBV5-1, with D possibly TRBD1 on 5 matching bases. Germline V gives CDR1 SGHRS, CDR2 YFSETQ. Deletions cut 7 bases from V and 2 bases from J, with 13 bases between. The CDR3 is 14 residues long. The CDR3 DNA follows: TGCGCCAGCCGGCAGGGAGGTACTGGAAACACCATATATTTT. It yields the protein CASRQGGTGNTIYF.

The chain has TRBV14 and TRBJ1-1; D unclear. Between the trimmed V and J ends, which lost 0 bases and 0 bases, there was a span of 11 bases. The CDR3 loop spans 16 amino acids. Germline lookup yields CDR1 SGHDN and CDR2 FVKESK. The CDR3 region is CASSQEDWQLNTEAFF. The CDR3 coding sequence is TGTGCCAGCAGCCAAGAAGATTGGCAGTTGAACACTGAAGCTTTCTTT. Variable domain in full (rest from reference TRBV14 and TRBJ1-1): EAGVTQFPSHSVIEKGQTVTLRCDPISGHDNLYWYRRVMGKEIKFLLHFVKESKQDESGMPNNRFLAERTGGTYSTLKVQPAELEDSGVYFCASSQEDWQLNTEAFFGQGTRLTVV.

DNA for the CDR3: TGCAGTGCTAGAGATCGATGGACAGGGGCGGGTCAGCCCCAGCATTTT. Its translation is CSARDRWTGAGQPQHF. The V gene is TRBV20-1, the J gene TRBJ1-5; 9 bases fit TRBD1. CDR1 is DFQATT and CDR2 is SNEGSKA in the germline V gene (reference sequence). The V and J ends lost 0 bases and 6 bases, in that order; junction bases with no gene match: 9. The CDR3 runs to 16 residues.

The chain joins TRBV20-1 to TRBJ2-3; D perhaps matches TRBD2 (5 bases). CDR3 length: 13 amino acids. Germline values: CDR1 DFQATT, CDR2 SNEGSKA (reference sequence). Between the trimmed V and J ends, which lost 5 bases and 3 bases, there was a span of 12 bases. In DNA form, the CDR3 reads TGCAGTGCTGAGGGTTTCGGGACAGATACGCAGTATTTT. This codes for CSAEGFGTDTQYF.

The rearrangement uses TRBV5-6 and TRBJ1-3; 7 nucleotides align to TRBD1. Germline CDR1 and CDR2: SGHDT and YYEEEE. This CDR3 is 15 amino acids long. The junction had 7 bases not matched to a gene; V was cut back by 4 bases and J by 3 bases. The CDR3 protein is CASSPGQLIGNTIYF. The CDR3 region has the DNA TGTGCCAGCAGCCCGGGACAGTTGATTGGAAACACCATATATTTT.